This is a list of T cell receptor beta chains from one sample in a study of T-cell reconstitution after alpha-beta-depleted transplantation in children. MiXCR, run by TCRdb on the PCR reads, gives a single entry per CDR3 protein. Here the sample spans roughly 200,000 distinct CDR3 sequences, roughly 15% being singletons. Sequences were derived from PBMCs from the stem cell graft donor, sampled from the stem cell graft. The receptors derive from a human donor who donated a stem cell graft to a child with acute lymphoblastic leukemia. Each CDR3 is given with its conserved first and last residue. Each record gives: V gene, clone size, J gene, D gene, CDR3 DNA, CDR3 protein. The D gene is left open where the match is weak. Size is omitted from some rows. Given values are once, few, many or a class for expanded clones.

TRBV10-3	many	TRBJ2-7	TRBD2	TGTGCCATCAGCACGGGACTAGCGGGATTCGAGGACTTC	CAISTGLAGFEDF
TRBV20-1	many	TRBJ1-6	TRBD1	TGCAGTGCCTCGGACAGGGTAGTTTTGGCTTCACCCCTCCACTTT	CSASDRVVLASPLHF
TRBV5-1	many	TRBJ1-4	TRBD1	TGCGCCAGCAGCGTCGGGACAGCTTCTAATGAAAAACTGTTTTTT	CASSVGTASNEKLFF
TRBV5-4	.	TRBJ1-6	.	TGTGCCAGCAGCTTGGCGGGGGAAGTGGATTCACCCCTCCACTTT	CASSLAGEVDSPLHF
TRBV10-2	many	TRBJ2-3	TRBD1	TGCGCCAGCAGTGCCCGACAGGGCCCTGCTAGCACAGATACGCAGTATTTT	CASSARQGPASTDTQYF
TRBV7-6	few	TRBJ2-1	.	TGTGCCAGCAGCTTAGATCCTAGTCCTTACGGTGAGCAGTTCTTC	CASSLDPSPYGEQFF
TRBV20-1	many	TRBJ1-4	.	TGCAGTGCTAGGCCCCTAGGGGATAATGAAAAACTGTTTTTT	CSARPLGDNEKLFF
TRBV3-1	many	TRBJ2-1	TRBD2	TGTGCCAGCAGCGGCGGAGCGGGATCCTACAATGAGCAGTTCTTC	CASSGGAGSYNEQFF
TRBV4-1	many	TRBJ1-1	.	TGCGCCAGCAGCACTACCCCGACCGGGCTTGGCACTGAAGCTTTCTTT	CASSTTPTGLGTEAFF
TRBV28	once	TRBJ2-1	.	TGTGCCAGCAGCATGGTGCGTGAGCAGTTCTTC	CASSMVREQFF
TRBV6-1	many	TRBJ1-5	.	TGTGCCAGCAGTGAATTATGGCTGGGACAGCCCCAGCATTTT	CASSELWLGQPQHF
TRBV7-8	many	TRBJ1-1	.	TGTGCCAGCAGGATAGGGATGAACACTGAAGCTTTCTTT	CASRIGMNTEAFF
TRBV24-1	many	TRBJ1-1	TRBD1	TGTGCCACCAGTGATTTGGACAGGGGGCACACTGAAGCTTTCTTT	CATSDLDRGHTEAFF
TRBV20-1	.	TRBJ1-3	.	TGCAGTGCTAGAGAAAGACAGGCAACTGGAAACACCATATATTTT	CSARERQATGNTIYF
TRBV6-2/TRBV6-3	many	TRBJ2-1	TRBD2	TGTGCCAGCAGTCCCAAAAAGCGGGAGGGGAGGAATGAGCAGTTCTTC	CASSPKKREGRNEQFF
TRBV11-2	many	TRBJ2-2	TRBD2	TGTGCCAGCAGCTTAAAGGGACTAGCGGGAGTTGCGAACACCGGGGAGCTGTTTTTT	CASSLKGLAGVANTGELFF
TRBV5-1	many	TRBJ2-1	.	TGCGCCAGCAGCATGGGGGACCAGCGTAAAGGGCAGTTCTTC	CASSMGDQRKGQFF
TRBV12-3/TRBV12-4	many	TRBJ2-1	.	TGTGCCAGCAGTTTAGTAGGGTCCAATGAGCAGTTCTTC	CASSLVGSNEQFF
TRBV20-1	many	TRBJ2-7	TRBD2	TGCAGTGCTAGAGTCTATAGCGGGAGTCTCTACGAGCAGTACTTC	CSARVYSGSLYEQYF
TRBV7-8	.	TRBJ2-7	TRBD2	TGTGCCAGCAGGCTAGCGGGAGACGGCTACGAGCAGTACTTC	CASRLAGDGYEQYF
TRBV28	.	TRBJ2-5	TRBD1	TGTGCCAGCAGGACGACAGGGGAGACCCAGTACTTC	CASRTTGETQYF
TRBV7-8	many	TRBJ1-1	.	TGTGCCAGCAGCTTCCTCAGGGGTGACACTGAAGCTTTCTTT	CASSFLRGDTEAFF
TRBV5-1	many	TRBJ1-3	.	TGCGCCAGCAGTTTCGGAACTCCTGGAAACACCATATATTTT	CASSFGTPGNTIYF